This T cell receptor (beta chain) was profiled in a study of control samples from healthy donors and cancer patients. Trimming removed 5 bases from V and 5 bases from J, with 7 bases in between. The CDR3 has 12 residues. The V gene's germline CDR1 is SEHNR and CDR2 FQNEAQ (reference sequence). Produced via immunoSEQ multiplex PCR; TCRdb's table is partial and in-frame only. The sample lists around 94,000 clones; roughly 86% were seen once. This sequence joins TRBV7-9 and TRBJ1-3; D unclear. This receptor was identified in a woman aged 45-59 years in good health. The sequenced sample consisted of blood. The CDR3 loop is CASSLGRNTIYF. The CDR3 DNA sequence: TGTGCCAGCAGCCTCGGGAGAAACACCATATATTTT.